The 23 T cell receptor beta chains reported below all come from one sample, sequenced in a study of naive and memory T cell subsets. The library had UMIs added by 3' ligation of an oligonucleotide to TCR cDNA. The SP2 primer and nested alpha and beta constant region primers amplified ligated cDNA in four rounds. From the 5' RACE reads, TCRdb called clonotypes with MiXCR, one entry per CDR3 protein. Of roughly 30,000 distinct CDR3 sequences listed, around 17% were seen once; the top ten hold about 2.4%. The receptors stem from a female donor in good health.

The rearrangement joins TRBV6-5 to TRBJ1-1; the match to TRBD1 covers 7 bases. V shed 5 bases and J 1 base; nucleotides not matched to a gene: 7. Germline CDR1 MNHEY, CDR2 SVGAGI. The CDR3 has 15 residues. The CDR3 loop reads CASSGTHRGNTEAFF. In DNA, the CDR3 is TGTGCCAGCAGTGGAACACACAGGGGGAACACTGAAGCTTTCTTT.

There are a few counts of this clonotype. The chain joins TRBV12-3 or TRBV12-4 to TRBJ1-2, with D tentatively TRBD1 (5 bases). Trimming stripped 4 bases from V and 4 bases from J, with 13 bases between. The CDR3 runs 14 residues. CDR3 coding DNA: TGTGCCAGCAGTTCGCAGGGATGTTCCTATGGCTACACCTTC. Its protein product is CASSSQGCSYGYTF.

The chain recombines TRBV12-3 or TRBV12-4 with TRBJ2-3; 11 bases are a match to TRBD2. The CDR3 contains 16 residues. The V gene end was trimmed by 5 bases and the J gene end by 8 bases; junction bases not matched to a gene: 12. The DNA of the CDR3 is TGTGCCAGCAGTCCCATTAGCGGGGGGGCCGTCGGTACGCAGTATTTT. Translated, it gives CASSPISGGAVGTQYF.

A note on this clonotype: A much bigger clone sits one base away, suggesting this may be a read error. This chain links TRBV29-1 with TRBJ2-1; 10 positions match TRBD1. The CDR3 consists of 14 residues. Germline V CDR1 and CDR2: SQVTM, ANQGSEA. The CDR3, as DNA: TGCAGCGTTGAAGACCCGACAGGGGGCAGAACTCGCTACTTC. Its translation is CSVEDPTGGRTRYF.

This clonotype was detected only a few times. The chain carries TRBV20-1 and TRBJ1-5; TRBD1 agrees at 7 bases. Germline V gene data show CDR1 as DFQATT and CDR2 as SNEGSKA (reference sequence). This CDR3 has 11 residues. The V gene end was trimmed by 3 bases and the J gene end by 14 bases; junction bases not matched to a gene: 7. The CDR3 spells CSASWQGVKHF. The CDR3 DNA sequence: TGCAGTGCTAGTTGGCAGGGGGTAAAGCATTTT.

This clonotype came up many times. The V gene is TRBV20-1, the J gene TRBJ1-6; 9 nucleotides match TRBD1. The CDR3 length is 18 residues. With 3 bases clipped from V and 0 bases from J, the junction kept 9 bases outside the gene matches. CDR1 and CDR2 from the germline V gene are DFQATT and SNEGSKA (reference sequence). CDR3 region: CSARRAGTGSSYNSPLHF. The CDR3 DNA reads as TGCAGTGCTAGGCGCGCCGGGACAGGGAGCTCCTATAATTCACCCCTCCACTTT.

This clonotype has ten or more counts. The chain carries TRBV11-3 and TRBJ2-3; D is unresolved. V lost 4 bases to trimming and J lost 2 bases, with 16 bases between them. The CDR3 is 16 residues long. CDR1 SGHNT and CDR2 YENEEA come from the germline V gene. The CDR3 loop reads CASSSTTGSDTDTQYF. The CDR3 DNA reads as TGTGCCAGCAGCTCCACCACCGGGTCTGACACAGATACGCAGTATTTT.

This clonotype has a handful of counts. The CDR3 sequence: CSAREGEKLFF. The CDR3 bases are TGCAGTGCTAGAGAGGGTGAAAAACTGTTTTTT. The chain has TRBV20-1 and TRBJ1-4; D remains unclear. Trimming cost V 0 bases and J 7 bases, with 3 bases left between them. The germline V gene encodes CDR1 DFQATT and CDR2 SNEGSKA (reference sequence). This CDR3 is 11 amino acids long.

This chain links TRBV12-3 or TRBV12-4 with TRBJ2-3; maybe TRBD2 (5 bases). V gave up 6 bases and J gave up 1 base, with 8 bases separating them. The CDR3 runs to 13 residues. CDR3 DNA sequence: TGTGCCAGCAGCCGAGCGGGCACAGATACGCAGTATTTT. Protein product: CASSRAGTDTQYF.

This clonotype was detected a few times. This rearrangement joins TRBV6-1 to TRBJ1-1; D remains ambiguous. V was shortened by 4 bases and J by 11 bases, with 8 bases between the two germline ends. CDR3 size: 10 residues. Germline CDR1 and CDR2: MNHNS and SASEGT. This CDR3 reads CASSVGAAFF. CDR3 in DNA: TGTGCCAGCAGTGTGGGTGCGGCTTTCTTT.

There are many counts of this clonotype. The gene calls are TRBV29-1 and TRBJ2-3, with TRBD1 matching over 7 bases. This CDR3 spans 16 amino acids. Trimming removed 2 bases from V and 0 bases from J; junction bases left unmatched: 8. Germline V CDR1 and CDR2: SQVTM, ANQGSEA. Here the CDR3 reads CSVEHGRGPSTDTQYF. In DNA form, the CDR3 reads TGCAGCGTTGAACACGGAAGGGGGCCTAGCACAGATACGCAGTATTTT.

The rearrangement joins TRBV6-1 to TRBJ2-7; D possibly corresponds to TRBD2 (5 bases). The germline V and J ends were trimmed by 1 base and 3 bases, with 10 bases remaining between them. The CDR3 totals 14 residues. CDR1 and CDR2 (germline): MNHNS, SASEGT. The CDR3 nucleotides are TGTGCCAGCAGTGAAGGGGGAGACGACTACGAGCAGTACTTC. Protein sequence: CASSEGGDDYEQYF.

The table lists this clonotype with a few counts. The genes are TRBV5-1 and TRBJ2-3; 10 bases are a match to TRBD2. The CDR3 contains 16 residues. Germline-derived CDR1 and CDR2 are SGHRS and YFSETQ. V lost 5 bases to trimming and J lost 1 base; unmatched junction nucleotides: 7. The CDR3 spells CASSRTSGVRTDTQYF. For the CDR3, the DNA is TGCGCCAGCAGTCGGACTAGCGGAGTTCGCACAGATACGCAGTATTTT.

V usage is TRBV5-1 and J usage is TRBJ2-7, with 7 positions matching TRBD1. Trimming cost V 2 bases and J 5 bases; bases outside gene matches: 10. The germline gives CDR1 SGHRS, CDR2 YFSETQ. The CDR3 length is 15 residues. CDR3 residues: CASSFDRAMSNEQYF. The CDR3 region has the DNA TGCGCCAGCAGCTTTGACAGGGCCATGTCCAACGAGCAGTACTTC.

This clonotype has more than one count but fewer than ten. The J gene is TRBJ2-7, the V gene TRBV11-1, with no clear D. The germline V and J ends were trimmed by 1 base and 2 bases, with 12 bases remaining between them. CDR3 length: 15 amino acids. Germline assignment: CDR1 SGHAT and CDR2 FQDESV (reference sequence). The CDR3 bases are TGTGCCAGCAGCTTAGGGTTCGACGCGACCTACGAGCAGTACTTC. Its translation is CASSLGFDATYEQYF.

The chain uses TRBV15 and TRBJ2-6; D is ambiguous. The CDR3 runs 16 residues. CDR1 LNHNV and CDR2 YYDKDF come from the germline V gene (reference sequence). Trimming stripped 5 bases from V and 2 bases from J, with 13 bases between. CDR3 DNA sequence: TGTGCCACCAGCCAACCCCGGAAAGCTGGGGCCAACGTCCTGACTTTC. Its translation is CATSQPRKAGANVLTF. Filled out from reference TRBV15 and TRBJ2-6, the complete variable domain reads DAMVIQNPRYQVTQFGKPVTLSCSQTLNHNVMYWYQQKSSQAPKLLFHYYDKDFNNEADTPDNFQSRRPNTSFCFLDIRSPGLGDTAMYLCATSQPRKAGANVLTFGAGSRLTVL.

This clonotype was seen ten or more times. The chain carries TRBV29-1 and TRBJ1-2, with D unclear. Germline V lookup: CDR1 SQVTM, CDR2 ANQGSEA. Trimming left V 3 bases short and J 1 base short, with 6 bases between. This CDR3 spans 12 amino acids. This CDR3 reads CSVEYSNYGYTF. The CDR3 nucleotides read TGCAGCGTTGAGTACAGTAACTATGGCTACACCTTC.

This clonotype has more than one count but fewer than ten. The J gene is TRBJ2-4, the V gene TRBV10-2; D remains unclear. CDR3 size: 15 residues. Trimming removed 3 bases from V and 0 bases from J, with 9 bases in between. CDR1 and CDR2 (germline): WSHSY, SAAADI. This CDR3 is CASSDTKLAKNIQYF. CDR3 coding DNA: TGCGCCAGCAGTGACACTAAGCTAGCCAAAAACATTCAGTACTTC.

The chain joins TRBV29-1 to TRBJ1-1; D not certain. Trimming pared 4 bases from V and 8 bases from J, leaving 20 bases between. The CDR3 loop spans 14 amino acids. CDR1 SQVTM and CDR2 ANQGSEA come from the germline V gene. This chain's CDR3 is CSVGSGVPKGEAFF. DNA of the CDR3: TGCAGCGTTGGAAGTGGGGTCCCTAAAGGGGAAGCTTTCTTT.

This clonotype is labeled medium-sized. The chain carries TRBV6-4 and TRBJ2-7; the D is unclear. CDR1 and CDR2 (germline): MRHNA, SNTAGT. V was clipped by 6 bases and J by 1 base, with 25 bases between them. The CDR3 is 18 residues long. The CDR3 reads CASSNTRGTEKTSYEQYF. Written as DNA, the CDR3 is TGTGCCAGCAGCAACACAAGAGGTACAGAGAAAACATCCTACGAGCAGTACTTC.

V is TRBV4-2 and J is TRBJ2-3; unclear D gene. The CDR3 has 13 residues. Germline V gives CDR1 LGHNA, CDR2 YNFKEQ. The V and J ends lost 0 bases and 4 bases respectively, with 5 bases between them. The CDR3 region has the DNA TGTGCCAGCAGCCAAGAGGTTTCAGATACGCAGTATTTT. Amino acids: CASSQEVSDTQYF.

This clonotype was seen at least ten times. V usage is TRBV6-4 and J usage is TRBJ2-1; tentative D call: TRBD2 (6 bases). The V and J ends lost 4 bases and 5 bases respectively, with 12 bases between them. Germline-derived CDR1 and CDR2 are MRHNA and SNTAGT. This CDR3 has 14 residues. CDR3 protein: CASSVGSGNNEQFF. The CDR3 DNA reads as TGTGCCAGCAGTGTTGGTAGCGGCAACAATGAGCAGTTCTTC.

The CDR3 DNA reads as TGCGCCAGCAGCCGAGAGGGAGGCAATCAGCCCCAGCATTTT. Its protein product is CASSREGGNQPQHF. The chain uses TRBV4-1 and TRBJ1-5; D is unclear. The germline CDR1 and CDR2 sequences are MGHRA and YSYEKL. Trimming left V 4 bases short and J 2 bases short, with 9 bases between. The CDR3 is 14 residues long.